The clone carrying this T cell receptor beta chain has more than one count but fewer than ten. The antigen remains undetermined. Germline V gene data show CDR1 as MNHNS and CDR2 as SASEGT. The CDR3 is 15 residues long. V was trimmed by 7 bases and J by 8 bases, leaving 21 bases between them. Library preparation (for TCRbeta) was performed with unique molecular identifiers. One entry per CDR3 protein results from TCRdb running MiXCR on the PCR reads. Counted here are tens of thousands of distinct CDR3 sequences, 35% to 55% occurring once; the ten biggest clones make up more than 95%. The data stem from a study of T-cell reconstitution after alpha-beta-depleted transplantation in children. Regarding the study as a whole: Surviving recipient T cells and thymic progenitors accounted for the high day-60 TCRbeta diversity observed in some patients. Several hundred expanded graft clones reportedly gave rise to the alpha-beta T cells present about two months after transplant.

This sequence joins TRBV6-1 and TRBJ2-1; TRBD2 might be the D (6 bases). This specimen was PBMCs, mostly from graft donor cells, taken 360 days after TCRalphabeta/CD19-depleted stem cell transplant. The receptor's source is a male patient aged 10 to 17 who had a stem cell transplant for acute lymphoblastic leukemia, so the T cells may come from the graft donor. CDR3 coding DNA: TGTGCCAGCAAACGAGAAGAAACCTGGGGGGATGAGCAGTTCTTC. Amino acids: CASKREETWGDEQFF.